This entry describes one T cell receptor beta chain. The clone's antigen remains unknown. There are no base qualities to consult, and no much larger clone falls within one base. This sample was included in a study of human T cells and chemical hapten exposure (dated by TCRdb to about 2021). Study-wide context: For sensitization, 2% DPC in acetone was applied to a roughly 2 cm by roughly 2 cm area of upper inner arm skin. Weekly therapeutic DPC doses were additionally applied to the scalp of patients throughout the approximately 25-week study period. About 27 alopecia patients gave blood for TCR sequencing at one to four time points (pre-sensitization, 2, 6 and 24 weeks). Blood was sampled from patients pre-sensitization (week 0) and at 2, 6 and about 24 weeks after DPC sensitization. Patch tests used Finn chambers with 0.01% DPC on the upper back, scored after 6 days by International Contact Dermatitis Research Group standards. Alopecia areata with under or over 50% scalp involvement, alopecia totalis and alopecia universalis were represented in the patient cohort, which was mostly female. Peripheral blood TCR repertoire changes were tracked in vivo in alopecia patients during primary and secondary sensitization to the hapten diphenylcyclopropenone (DPC). Libraries were combined into a pool for sequencing, and differences in TCR yield between samples came mainly from small differences in library volumes within the pool.

Receptors were amplified or captured by RACE. Reads for this sample came from a NextSeq 500. Library preparation attached unique molecular identifiers to individual cDNA molecules for quantitative, reproducible TCR counting. For every blood RNA sample, sequencing covered both the TCR alpha and TCR beta chains. The authors' pipeline ran thus. A median of about 89,000 TCRs per sample was observed, with a range of roughly 23,224 to 750,000. The Decombinator software suite was used to annotate the V, J and CDR3 of the TCR reads. For the PS versus PT1 abundance plots, all samples were subsampled to the same number of TCRs (28,000). Expanded TCRs were defined as absent before sensitization and observed at least eight times at the 2-week time point. TCRdb applied fastp at Q25 and MiXCR to the public reads, then kept only in-frame beta chains. Rows with a matching CDR3 protein are joined into one entry that keeps the most common DNA and genes. TCRdb, rather than the study authors, made the V and J calls. The table for this sample lists some 59,000 distinct CDR3 sequences; 11% of them were counted only once. The top ten clones comprise approximately 4% of the sample.

Study-wide findings and limitations: DPC sensitization did not change how many TCRs were above 1 in 1000 frequency, and no evidence was found of alterations in global repertoire structure. Expanded TCRs formed significantly more large CDR3 similarity clusters than pre-sensitization or healthy control sets, consistent with antigen-driven responses. Repeated subsampling changed both the strength of the expansion versus patch-test correlation and the threshold at which the correlation became significant. Because all patients had alopecia, a presumed autoimmune disease, the immune response of the patients might differ from that of healthy individuals. A positive correlation was found between the number of PT1 expanded TCRs and patch test score, with significance reached at thresholds 8, 16 and 32 but not 4.

The V end gives up 5 bases and the J end 7 bases, leaving 4 bases in the junction not matched to a gene. Measured from the cysteine to the phenylalanine, the CDR3 is 13 residues long. Of all the DNA, just the CDR3 is kept, 39 bases in frame from base 1. From the germline V gene, CDR1 is SGHTA and CDR2 is FQGTGA. In the paper's terms, the time point label means: pre-sensitization, week 0. The treatment or condition label for this specimen denotes: therapeutic diphenylcyclopropenone sensitization with weekly scalp DPC. At every patch-test visit, the blood draw took place before the patch test was put on. Eligible patients were aged 18 to 70, diagnosed with alopecia, deemed suitable for DPC therapy, and excluded if pregnant. Unfractionated whole blood was collected in Tempus Blood RNA tubes, and total RNA was extracted from that blood.

This material consisted of whole blood, taken in connection with sensitization to the hapten diphenylcyclopropenone (DPC). The chain uses TRBV7-3 and TRBJ1-5; TRBD1 matches 8 bases in the middle. The receptor was isolated from a woman aged 40 to 55 with alopecia areata. Some clones in this sample may be carry-over from other donors' samples. The DNA sequence is given as TGTGCCAGCAGCCGGACAGGGAAACAGCCCCAGCATTTT. The resulting protein is CASSRTGKQPQHF.